These T cell receptor beta chains were read from a single sample in a study of cytomegalovirus exposure and HLA in healthy donors. TCRdb's copy holds only in-frame clones and misses some; the assay was immunoSEQ multiplex PCR. The sample holds about 110,000 clones, 86% seen once. The sequenced sample consisted of PBMCs. Receptors were obtained from a man in his forties or fifties in good health and CMV-seronegative. CDR3s include the opening cysteine and the closing phenylalanine or tryptophan. The D gene is left open where the match is weak. Expanded clones get a size class; other rows say once, few or many, or leave the size out.

d_call: .; cdr3_length: 14; clone_size: .; j_call: TRBJ1-2; v_call: TRBV28; cdr3_nt: TGTGCCAGCAGCCAGACAGGTTCTAACTATGGCTACACCTTC; cdr3_aa: CASSQTGSNYGYTF
d_call: .; cdr3_length: 12; clone_size: .; j_call: TRBJ2-1; v_call: TRBV6-5; cdr3_nt: TGTGCCAGCAGAAGCAGGGTGCCGGAGCAGTTCTTC; cdr3_aa: CASRSRVPEQFF
d_call: TRBD1; cdr3_length: 16; clone_size: few; j_call: TRBJ2-1; v_call: TRBV14; cdr3_nt: TGTGCCAGCAGCCGGGGACAGGGGGCTTTAGGGAATGAGCAGTTCTTC; cdr3_aa: CASSRGQGALGNEQFF
d_call: TRBD1; cdr3_length: 17; clone_size: .; j_call: TRBJ1-1; v_call: TRBV28; cdr3_nt: TGTGCCAGCAGTTCCGGACAGGGATTGGCTTATCTAGCAAAAGCTTTCTTT; cdr3_aa: CASSSGQGLAYLAKAFF
d_call: .; cdr3_length: 14; clone_size: .; j_call: TRBJ1-5; v_call: TRBV5-1; cdr3_nt: TGCGCCAGCAGCGCCGGCGGAGGGGATCAGCCCCAGCATTTT; cdr3_aa: CASSAGGGDQPQHF
d_call: .; cdr3_length: 14; clone_size: .; j_call: TRBJ1-1; v_call: TRBV6-5; cdr3_nt: TGTGCCAGCAGTCTTGGGCTCGCGAACACTGAAGCTTTCTTT; cdr3_aa: CASSLGLANTEAFF
d_call: TRBD1; cdr3_length: 14; clone_size: .; j_call: TRBJ1-1; v_call: TRBV6-5; cdr3_nt: TGTGCCAGCAGTTCACCGGGACAGCTCACTGAAGCTTTCTTT; cdr3_aa: CASSSPGQLTEAFF
d_call: .; cdr3_length: 13; clone_size: .; j_call: TRBJ2-7; v_call: TRBV28; cdr3_nt: TGTGCCAGCAGTTTGGGGGCCTCCTACGAGCAGTACTTC; cdr3_aa: CASSLGASYEQYF
d_call: TRBD1; cdr3_length: 15; clone_size: .; j_call: TRBJ2-2; v_call: TRBV5-1; cdr3_nt: TGCGCCAGTTCATCAGAAGGGACAGGGGTCGGGGAGCTGTTTTTT; cdr3_aa: CASSSEGTGVGELFF
d_call: .; cdr3_length: 13; clone_size: .; j_call: TRBJ1-1; v_call: TRBV7-3; cdr3_nt: TGTGCCAGCAGCTCGACAGCATTCACTGAAGCTTTCTTT; cdr3_aa: CASSSTAFTEAFF